This T cell receptor beta chain derives from a study of blood T cells in healthy people across ages. Primers used in a second PCR of about 7 to 12 cycles were a sample-barcoded 5' primer and a J-beta primer mix. TCRdb passed the 5' RACE reads through MiXCR, listing each CDR3 protein once. This table has just under 750,000 distinct CDR3 sequences, 22% appearing once. The sample holds a few counts of this clonotype. The CDR3 has 19 amino acids. CDR1 and CDR2 from the germline V gene are LNHDA and SQIVND (reference sequence). V was clipped by 5 bases and J by 4 bases, with 27 bases between them. With each sample, at least 5.5 micrograms of total RNA were extracted.

This sequence originates from a man in his 70s in good health. The chain links TRBV19 to TRBJ2-1; D might be TRBD2 (5 bases). The specimen sequenced was blood. The CDR3 region is CASSPTRGPATRTYNEQFF. In DNA, the CDR3 is TGTGCCAGTAGTCCTACCCGAGGGCCAGCGACCCGGACTTACAATGAGCAGTTCTTC.